Considering frequency, the clone carrying this T cell receptor (beta chain) is large. Its specificity is not known. This sample was included in a study of T cell clusters in autoimmune cytopenias. Study overall: The median distinct TRB clonotype count was a few thousand per sample, from a median approximately 51,000 reads. Overall study findings and caveats: Physiological T cell clusters of healthy donors were apparently absent in primary autoimmune cytopenia patients. TRB repertoire shifts in secondary cytopenia and chronic lymphocytic leukemia mostly reflected lymphoma, not autoimmunity.

Tens of thousands of genome equivalents of blood DNA were amplified for TRB. TRB rearrangements were amplified by touch-down multiplex PCR with mixed TRB-A/B primers. TCRdb reanalyzed the multiplex PCR reads, giving one entry per CDR3 protein sequence and no DNA. The sample table sets out roughly 2,600 distinct CDR3 sequences. The TCR originated in a human donor with an autoimmune cytopenia or autoimmune hepatitis (not recorded which). Specimen: peripheral blood.

CDR3 sequence: CSGEGSTDTQYF. The gene calls are TRBV29-1 and TRBJ2-3; TCRdb proposes TRBD2, but this gene call is untestable without DNA. The CDR3 length is 12 residues. Germline-derived CDR1 and CDR2 are SQVTM and ANQGSEA.